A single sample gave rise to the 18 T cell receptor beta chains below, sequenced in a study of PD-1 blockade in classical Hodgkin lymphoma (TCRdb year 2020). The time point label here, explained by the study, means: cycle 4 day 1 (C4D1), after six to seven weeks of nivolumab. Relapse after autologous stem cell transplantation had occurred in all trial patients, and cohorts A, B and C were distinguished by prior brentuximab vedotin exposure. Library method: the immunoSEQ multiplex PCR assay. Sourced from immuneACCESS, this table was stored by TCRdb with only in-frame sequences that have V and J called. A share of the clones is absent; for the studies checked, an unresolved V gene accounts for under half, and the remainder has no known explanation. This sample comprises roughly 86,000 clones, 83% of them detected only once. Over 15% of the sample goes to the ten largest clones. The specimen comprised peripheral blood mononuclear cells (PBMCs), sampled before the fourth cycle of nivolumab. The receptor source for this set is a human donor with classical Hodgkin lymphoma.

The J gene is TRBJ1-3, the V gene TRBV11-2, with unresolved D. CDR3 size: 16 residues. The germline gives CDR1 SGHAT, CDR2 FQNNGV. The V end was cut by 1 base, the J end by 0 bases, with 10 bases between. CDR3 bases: TGTGCCAGCAGCTTAGGACGGGGTATCTCTGGAAACACCATATATTTT. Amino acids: CASSLGRGISGNTIYF.

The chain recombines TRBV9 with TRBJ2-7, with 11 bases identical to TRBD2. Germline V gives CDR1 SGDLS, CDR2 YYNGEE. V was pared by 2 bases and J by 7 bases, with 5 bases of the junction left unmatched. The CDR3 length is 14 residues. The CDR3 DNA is TGTGCCAGCAGCGTCATAGCGGGAGGGGCTGAGCAGTACTTC. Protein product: CASSVIAGGAEQYF. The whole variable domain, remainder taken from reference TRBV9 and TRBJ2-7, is DSGVTQTPKHLITATGQRVTLRCSPRSGDLSVYWYQQSLDQGLQFLIQYYNGEERAKGNILERFSAQQFPDLHSELNLSSLELGDSALYFCASSVIAGGAEQYFGPGTRLTVT.

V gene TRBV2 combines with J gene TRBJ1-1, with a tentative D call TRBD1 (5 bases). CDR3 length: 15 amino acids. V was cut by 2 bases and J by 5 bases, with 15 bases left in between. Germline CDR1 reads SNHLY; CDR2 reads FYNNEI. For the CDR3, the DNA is TGTGCCAGCAGTGAAATAGGAGGGGTGGGGACTGAAGCTTTCTTT. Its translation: CASSEIGGVGTEAFF.

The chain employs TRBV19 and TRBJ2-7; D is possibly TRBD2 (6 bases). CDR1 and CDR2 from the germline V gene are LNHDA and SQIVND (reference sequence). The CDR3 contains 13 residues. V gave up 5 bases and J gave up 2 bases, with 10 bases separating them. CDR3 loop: CASSLGGPYEQYF. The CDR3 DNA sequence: TGTGCCAGTAGTCTCGGGGGTCCCTACGAGCAGTACTTC. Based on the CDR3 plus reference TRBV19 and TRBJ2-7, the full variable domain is DGGITQSPKYLFRKEGQNVTLSCEQNLNHDAMYWYRQDPGQGLRLIYYSQIVNDFQKGDIAEGYSVSREKKESFPLTVTSAQKNPTAFYLCASSLGGPYEQYFGPGTRLTVT.

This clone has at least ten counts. The CDR3 bases are TGTGCCAGCAGCTTAGACCTGAACACTGAAGCTTTCTTT. Translation: CASSLDLNTEAFF. V gene TRBV7-6 combines with J gene TRBJ1-1; D not certain. Looked up from germline, CDR1 is SGHVS and CDR2 is FNYEAQ. This CDR3 has 13 residues. V was trimmed by 1 base and J by 0 bases, leaving 3 bases between them.

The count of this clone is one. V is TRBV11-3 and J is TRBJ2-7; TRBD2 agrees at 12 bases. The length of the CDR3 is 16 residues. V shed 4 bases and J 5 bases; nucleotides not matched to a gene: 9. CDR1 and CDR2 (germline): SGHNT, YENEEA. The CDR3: CASSYGGLAGVDEQYF. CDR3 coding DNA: TGTGCCAGCAGCTACGGGGGACTAGCGGGCGTCGACGAGCAGTACTTC.

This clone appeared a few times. CDR3 sequence reads: CASRGTGENGYTF. CDR3 DNA sequence: TGTGCCAGTAGGGGGACAGGGGAAAATGGCTACACCTTC. The chain combines TRBV19 with TRBJ1-2, with 10 positions matching TRBD1. Per germline, CDR1 LNHDA and CDR2 SQIVND (reference sequence). The CDR3 runs 13 residues. Trimming removed 6 bases from V and 6 bases from J; junction bases left unmatched: 4. Looking up the rest from reference TRBV19 and TRBJ1-2 gives the full variable domain: DGGITQSPKYLFRKEGQNVTLSCEQNLNHDAMYWYRQDPGQGLRLIYYSQIVNDFQKGDIAEGYSVSREKKESFPLTVTSAQKNPTAFYLCASRGTGENGYTFGSGTRLTVV.

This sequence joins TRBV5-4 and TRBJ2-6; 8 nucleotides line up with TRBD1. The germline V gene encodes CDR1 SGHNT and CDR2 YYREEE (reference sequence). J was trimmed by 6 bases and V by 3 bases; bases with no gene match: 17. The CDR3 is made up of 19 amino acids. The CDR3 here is CASSSGPGQGLFEANVLTF. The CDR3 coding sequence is TGTGCCAGCAGCTCCGGACCCGGACAGGGCTTGTTTGAGGCCAACGTCCTGACTTTC.

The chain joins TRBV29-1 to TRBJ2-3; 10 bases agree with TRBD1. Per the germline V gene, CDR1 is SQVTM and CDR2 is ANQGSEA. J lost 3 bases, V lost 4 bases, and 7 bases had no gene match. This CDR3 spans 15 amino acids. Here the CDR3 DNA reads TGCAGCGTTGGGGCCCGGGACAGGGGTACAGATACGCAGTATTTT. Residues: CSVGARDRGTDTQYF.

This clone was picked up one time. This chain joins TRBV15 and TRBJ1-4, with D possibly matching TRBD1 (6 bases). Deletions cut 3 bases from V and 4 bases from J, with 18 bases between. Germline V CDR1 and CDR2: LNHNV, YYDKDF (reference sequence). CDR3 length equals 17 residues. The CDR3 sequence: CATSRRRGGTSNEKLFF. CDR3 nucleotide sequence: TGTGCCACCAGCAGGCGCCGAGGGGGGACAAGTAATGAAAAACTGTTTTTT.

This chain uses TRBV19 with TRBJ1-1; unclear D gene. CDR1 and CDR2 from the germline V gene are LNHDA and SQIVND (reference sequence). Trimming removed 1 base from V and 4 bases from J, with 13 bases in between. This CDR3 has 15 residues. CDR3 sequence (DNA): TGTGCCAGTAGTATAGCAAGGGTTCGGGTCACTGAAGCTTTCTTT. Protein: CASSIARVRVTEAFF.

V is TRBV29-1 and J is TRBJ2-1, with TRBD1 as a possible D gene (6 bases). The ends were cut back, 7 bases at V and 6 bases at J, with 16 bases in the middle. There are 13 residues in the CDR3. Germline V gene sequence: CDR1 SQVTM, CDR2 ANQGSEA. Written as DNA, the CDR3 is TGCAGCGCCGGGCGGACACAGGGCAATGAGCAGTTCTTC. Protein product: CSAGRTQGNEQFF.

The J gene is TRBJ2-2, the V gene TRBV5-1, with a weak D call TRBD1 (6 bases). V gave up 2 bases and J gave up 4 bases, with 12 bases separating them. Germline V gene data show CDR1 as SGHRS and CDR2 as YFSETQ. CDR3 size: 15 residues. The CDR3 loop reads CASSFSQGSTGELFF. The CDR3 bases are TGCGCCAGCAGCTTTTCACAGGGAAGCACCGGGGAGCTGTTTTTT.

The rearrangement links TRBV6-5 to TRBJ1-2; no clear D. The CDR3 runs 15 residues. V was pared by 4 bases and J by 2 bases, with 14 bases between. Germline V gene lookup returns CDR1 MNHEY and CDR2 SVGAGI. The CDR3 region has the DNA TGTGCCAGCAGTTCTCGCGACGGCAGCAACTATGGCTACACCTTC. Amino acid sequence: CASSSRDGSNYGYTF.

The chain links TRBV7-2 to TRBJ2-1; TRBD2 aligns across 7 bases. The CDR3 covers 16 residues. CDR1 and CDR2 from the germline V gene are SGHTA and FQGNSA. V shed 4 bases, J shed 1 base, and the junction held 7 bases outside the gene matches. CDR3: CASSSGLVLSYNEQFF. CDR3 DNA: TGTGCCAGCAGCTCCGGACTAGTGTTGTCCTACAATGAGCAGTTCTTC.

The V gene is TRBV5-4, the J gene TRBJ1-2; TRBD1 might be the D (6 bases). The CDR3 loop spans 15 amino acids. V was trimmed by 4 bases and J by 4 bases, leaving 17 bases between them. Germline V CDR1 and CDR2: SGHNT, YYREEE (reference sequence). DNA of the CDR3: TGTGCCAGCAGCGCCGGGACAACTAGCCTCTATGGCTACACCTTC. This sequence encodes CASSAGTTSLYGYTF.

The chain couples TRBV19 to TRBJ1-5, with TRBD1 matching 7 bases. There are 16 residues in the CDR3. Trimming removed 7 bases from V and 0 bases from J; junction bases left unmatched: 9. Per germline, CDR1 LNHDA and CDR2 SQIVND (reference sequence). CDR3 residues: CASIEGGSYSNQPQHF. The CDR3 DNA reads TGTGCCAGTATAGAAGGGGGCTCGTATAGCAATCAGCCCCAGCATTTT.

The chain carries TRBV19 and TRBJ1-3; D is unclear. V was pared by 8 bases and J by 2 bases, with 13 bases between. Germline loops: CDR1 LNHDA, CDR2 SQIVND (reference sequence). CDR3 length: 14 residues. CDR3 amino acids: CASRTGYAGNTIYF. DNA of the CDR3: TGTGCCAGTCGGACCGGGTACGCTGGAAACACCATATATTTT. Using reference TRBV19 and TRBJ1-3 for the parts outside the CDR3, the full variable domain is DGGITQSPKYLFRKEGQNVTLSCEQNLNHDAMYWYRQDPGQGLRLIYYSQIVNDFQKGDIAEGYSVSREKKESFPLTVTSAQKNPTAFYLCASRTGYAGNTIYFGEGSWLTVV.